These T cell receptor beta chains were read from a single sample in a study of cytotoxic CD8 clonotypes in ibrutinib-treated CLL. Profiling relied on immunoSEQ multiplex PCR, and the TCRdb table lists in-frame clones only, not all of them. The sample holds 60,000 to 65,000 clones, around 52% seen once. Sequences were derived from PBMCs, sampled after 12 months of ibrutinib treatment. The receptors derive from a human donor with chronic lymphocytic leukemia. Both conserved end residues are part of each CDR3. The D gene is left open where the match is weak. Clone size is not always given. Where it is, it says once, few, many or a class for expanded clones.

DNA: TGTGCCAGCTTACTCGTGAACACCGGGGAGCTGTTTTTT
CDR3: CASLLVNTGELFF
size: few
V: TRBV28
J: TRBJ2-2
D: .

DNA: TGTGCCAGCAGCATCCCGACAAGAGGTACCGGGGAGCTGTTTTTT
CDR3: CASSIPTRGTGELFF
size: .
V: TRBV21-1
J: TRBJ2-2
D: .

DNA: TGCGCCAGCAGCTTGAATCGGTTAGATACGAACACCGGGGAGCTGTTTTTT
CDR3: CASSLNRLDTNTGELFF
size: .
V: TRBV5-1
J: TRBJ2-2
D: .

DNA: TGTGCCAGCAGTGAATCGCGGGGCTCGCCGGGCCAAGAGACCCAGTACTTC
CDR3: CASSESRGSPGQETQYF
size: .
V: TRBV25-1
J: TRBJ2-5
D: .

DNA: TGTGCCAGCAGCTTAGATCGGAGGACCCCCGGCACTGAAGCTTTCTTT
CDR3: CASSLDRRTPGTEAFF
size: few
V: TRBV11-2
J: TRBJ1-1
D: .

DNA: TGTGCCAGCAGTTGGGACAGGGCCAACGTCCTGACTTTC
CDR3: CASSWDRANVLTF
size: .
V: TRBV7-8
J: TRBJ2-6
D: .

DNA: TGTGCCAGTAGTTTCCGACAGGGCTACACCTTC
CDR3: CASSFRQGYTF
size: .
V: TRBV19
J: TRBJ1-2
D: .

DNA: TGTGCCAGCAGCCATGGGGGAGTCGGAGAAAAACTGTTTTTT
CDR3: CASSHGGVGEKLFF
size: .
V: TRBV4-2
J: TRBJ1-4
D: .

DNA: TGTGCCAGCAGCCTGATGGTGGCAGCCCCTAATGAAAAACTGTTTTTT
CDR3: CASSLMVAAPNEKLFF
size: .
V: TRBV5-6
J: TRBJ1-4
D: .

DNA: TGTGCCAGCAGGCGCACCTGGACAGCTGAAGCTTTCTTT
CDR3: CASRRTWTAEAFF
size: few
V: TRBV6-1
J: TRBJ1-1
D: .

DNA: TGTGCCAGTAGTCTTGGTCTTGACAATGAGCAGTTCTTC
CDR3: CASSLGLDNEQFF
size: .
V: TRBV19
J: TRBJ2-1
D: .

DNA: TGTGCCACAATGAGTCCGCCCTACGAGCAGTACTTC
CDR3: CATMSPPYEQYF
size: many
V: TRBV27
J: TRBJ2-7
D: .

DNA: TGTGCCAGCAGCTCGGGACAGGGGTCCTCGACGAGCAATCAGCCCCAGCATTTT
CDR3: CASSSGQGSSTSNQPQHF
size: .
V: TRBV7-9
J: TRBJ1-5
D: TRBD1

DNA: TGTGCCAGCTCCGCTAGGGGGCTTTGGGAGCAGTACTTC
CDR3: CASSARGLWEQYF
size: many
V: TRBV6-5
J: TRBJ2-7
D: TRBD1

DNA: TGTGCCAGCAGCTTGGGAGGGTCCCAGCCCCAGCATTTT
CDR3: CASSLGGSQPQHF
size: many
V: TRBV7-6
J: TRBJ1-5
D: .

DNA: TGTGTCGCGGGTGCGGAGGGGGCCCAGTACTTC
CDR3: CVAGAEGAQYF
size: .
V: TRBV28
J: TRBJ2-5
D: .

DNA: TGTGCCAGTAGTAGGGGACAGGGGACAACCTCCTACGAGCAGTACTTC
CDR3: CASSRGQGTTSYEQYF
size: many
V: TRBV19
J: TRBJ2-7
D: TRBD1

DNA: TGTGCCAGCAGCGCCACAGGGTCCTATGGCTACACCTTC
CDR3: CASSATGSYGYTF
size: many
V: TRBV7-8
J: TRBJ1-2
D: .

DNA: TGTGCCAGCACCGACAAGGCCTACGAGCAGTACTTC
CDR3: CASTDKAYEQYF
size: .
V: TRBV18
J: TRBJ2-7
D: .

DNA: TGTGCCAGCAGTAGGGGACATCCCACAGATACGCAGTATTTT
CDR3: CASSRGHPTDTQYF
size: few
V: TRBV6-6
J: TRBJ2-3
D: .

DNA: TGCGCCAGCAGCTTGGACAGGGCCTATGGCTACACCTTC
CDR3: CASSLDRAYGYTF
size: .
V: TRBV5-1
J: TRBJ1-2
D: .

DNA: TGTGCCAGCAGCCTCCGAGGACTAGCCGGACGCCCGCGAAGCCCAGATACGCAGTATTTT
CDR3: CASSLRGLAGRPRSPDTQYF
size: .
V: TRBV7-6
J: TRBJ2-3
D: TRBD2

DNA: TGTGCCAGCAGCCCGGACAGAGGTACCTACGAGCAGTACTTC
CDR3: CASSPDRGTYEQYF
size: .
V: TRBV7-9
J: TRBJ2-7
D: .

DNA: TGTGCCAGTAGGGCGGGAGGGGCCTACAATGAGCAGTTCTTC
CDR3: CASRAGGAYNEQFF
size: once
V: TRBV19
J: TRBJ2-1
D: TRBD2

DNA: TGTGCCAGCAGCTTGGAGGCTTCGGGGTACTATGGCTACACCTTC
CDR3: CASSLEASGYYGYTF
size: .
V: TRBV5-6
J: TRBJ1-2
D: .

DNA: TGCGCCAGCAGCCAAGACACCCGTTTTGGCACAGATACGCAGTATTTT
CDR3: CASSQDTRFGTDTQYF
size: .
V: TRBV4-1
J: TRBJ2-3
D: .

DNA: TGTGCCAGCGCTCCGCGGGGATCCTACGAGCAGTACTTC
CDR3: CASAPRGSYEQYF
size: .
V: TRBV18
J: TRBJ2-7
D: .

DNA: TGTGCCTGGAGTACAGCTAATCAGCCCCAGCATTTT
CDR3: CAWSTANQPQHF
size: .
V: TRBV30
J: TRBJ1-5
D: .

DNA: TGTGCCAGCAGCCAGAACAGGGGCCGCGGTGAAGGCGAGCAGTACTTC
CDR3: CASSQNRGRGEGEQYF
size: .
V: TRBV5-8
J: TRBJ2-7
D: TRBD1

DNA: TGTGCCAGTACCTCTGGGGCCAACGTCCTGACTTTC
CDR3: CASTSGANVLTF
size: .
V: TRBV19
J: TRBJ2-6
D: .

DNA: TGTGCCAGTAGTAAGCTCGGACAGGGCTCGTCTAGCAATCAGCCCCAGCATTTT
CDR3: CASSKLGQGSSSNQPQHF
size: .
V: TRBV19
J: TRBJ1-5
D: TRBD1

DNA: TGTGCCAGCAGTGAGCGACGGTACAATGAGCAGTTCTTC
CDR3: CASSERRYNEQFF
size: .
V: TRBV27
J: TRBJ2-1
D: .

DNA: TGTGCCAGCGGGCCCGCGGGGTTGACCCAGTACTTC
CDR3: CASGPAGLTQYF
size: .
V: TRBV7-8
J: TRBJ2-5
D: .

DNA: TGTGCCAGCAGTGGCGACAGGATGAGGTATCAGCCCCAGCATTTT
CDR3: CASSGDRMRYQPQHF
size: many
V: TRBV28
J: TRBJ1-5
D: .

DNA: TGTGCCAGCAGCTTGTGGGACGTCCAAGAGACCCAGTACTTC
CDR3: CASSLWDVQETQYF
size: .
V: TRBV7-7
J: TRBJ2-5
D: .

DNA: TGTGCCAGCAGTTCCCCCTACGAGCAGTACTTC
CDR3: CASSSPYEQYF
size: few
V: TRBV7-9
J: TRBJ2-7
D: .

DNA: TGCAGCGTGCAGACGGGGGCCGGGGAGCTGTTTTTT
CDR3: CSVQTGAGELFF
size: .
V: TRBV29-1
J: TRBJ2-2
D: .

DNA: TGTGCCAGCAGCTCTGGGGGGCCCCTCCACTTT
CDR3: CASSSGGPLHF
size: .
V: TRBV7-2
J: TRBJ1-6
D: .

DNA: TGTGCCAGCAGTTTATTTGGCACGTCTAATCAGCCCCAGCATTTT
CDR3: CASSLFGTSNQPQHF
size: .
V: TRBV27
J: TRBJ1-5
D: .

DNA: TGTGCCAGCAAGCGGGCCTCCGGGGGAACAGATACGCAGTATTTT
CDR3: CASKRASGGTDTQYF
size: .
V: TRBV6-1
J: TRBJ2-3
D: .

DNA: TGTGCCAGCAGTTACAACGTGGTCGGATCACCCCTCCACTTT
CDR3: CASSYNVVGSPLHF
size: .
V: TRBV6-5
J: TRBJ1-6
D: .

DNA: TGCGCCAGCAGCTTAGGACAGGCACGAATCAGTGAAGCTTTCTTT
CDR3: CASSLGQARISEAFF
size: .
V: TRBV5-1
J: TRBJ1-1
D: TRBD1

DNA: TGCGCCAGCAGCTTAAGGGTAGCGGGGAGGGGGTCCTACGAGCAGTACTTC
CDR3: CASSLRVAGRGSYEQYF
size: .
V: TRBV5-1
J: TRBJ2-7
D: TRBD2

DNA: TGTGCCAGCAACTCGGTGGGGACAGGGAGCTACTATGGCTACACCTTC
CDR3: CASNSVGTGSYYGYTF
size: .
V: TRBV5-4
J: TRBJ1-2
D: TRBD1

DNA: TGTGCCAGCAGCTTCAGGGGGACGCACCAGCCCCAGCATTTT
CDR3: CASSFRGTHQPQHF
size: .
V: TRBV7-9
J: TRBJ1-5
D: TRBD1

DNA: TGTGCCAGCAGTTACCTATTGACAGCGGCCCAGTACTTC
CDR3: CASSYLLTAAQYF
size: few
V: TRBV6-5
J: TRBJ2-5
D: .

DNA: TGTGCCAGCACCAACACCCCCTGGAATCAGCCCCAGCATTTT
CDR3: CASTNTPWNQPQHF
size: .
V: TRBV7-2
J: TRBJ1-5
D: .

DNA: TGTGCCAGCAGCTACACGACAGGGGGTCAGTTCTTC
CDR3: CASSYTTGGQFF
size: .
V: TRBV7-6
J: TRBJ2-1
D: TRBD1

DNA: TGTGCCACCGACAGGGCTGCTGGAAACACCATATATTTT
CDR3: CATDRAAGNTIYF
size: .
V: TRBV6-1
J: TRBJ1-3
D: TRBD1

DNA: TGTGCCAGCAAAAGGCGGGCAGGGGACTTGAACACTGAAGCTTTCTTT
CDR3: CASKRRAGDLNTEAFF
size: .
V: TRBV9
J: TRBJ1-1
D: .

DNA: TGCAGCGTCCTTGGGACAGGGGCCCATCAAGAGACCCAGTACTTC
CDR3: CSVLGTGAHQETQYF
size: many
V: TRBV29-1
J: TRBJ2-5
D: TRBD1

DNA: TGTGCCAGCAGTCTCCAGGGGAACACTGAAGCTTTCTTT
CDR3: CASSLQGNTEAFF
size: once
V: TRBV28
J: TRBJ1-1
D: .

DNA: TGTGCCAGCAGCTACGGACAGGGTATCGAGCAGTACTTC
CDR3: CASSYGQGIEQYF
size: .
V: TRBV7-9
J: TRBJ2-7
D: TRBD1

DNA: TGCGCCAGCAGCTTCGGGGACACTACCTACAATGAGCAGTTCTTC
CDR3: CASSFGDTTYNEQFF
size: .
V: TRBV5-1
J: TRBJ2-1
D: .

DNA: TGTGCCAGCAGTTCAGATGACAGGGTCTGGAATGGCTACACCTTC
CDR3: CASSSDDRVWNGYTF
size: few
V: TRBV27
J: TRBJ1-2
D: TRBD1

DNA: TGTGCCAGCAGCCTGACAGGGAAAAATGAAAAACTGTTTTTT
CDR3: CASSLTGKNEKLFF
size: .
V: TRBV7-6
J: TRBJ1-4
D: TRBD1